The clone carrying this T cell receptor beta chain was recorded at least ten times. The antigen is undetermined. This sample stems from a study of molecular identifiers for immune sequencing clone quantification. Via MiXCR, TCRdb re-called the PCR reads, giving one row per CDR3 protein. The sample has a few hundred thousand distinct CDR3 sequences; roughly 24% are singletons. General study points: The share of molecules held by clones above 20 RNA copies was over 97% in effector cells and under 1% in naive cells.

This CDR3 comprises 12 residues. V lost 5 bases to trimming and J lost 5 bases, with 10 bases between them. In germline, CDR1 is SGHDT, CDR2 YYEEEE. Source material: naive CD8+ T cells from blood, with Jurkat cell RNA spiked in. Subset defined: FACS-sorted CD8+CD4-CCR7+CD45RA+ naive T cells. This TCR derives from a human donor in good health. Some libraries in this study had Jurkat cell RNA spiked in. The V call is TRBV5-6, the J call TRBJ2-5, with D perhaps given as TRBD1 or TRBD2 (5 bases each). CDR3 sequence: CASSRDPETQYF. The CDR3 nucleotides read TGTGCCAGCAGTCGGGACCCGGAGACCCAGTACTTC.